The rows below give T cell receptor beta chains drawn from one sample of a study of Graves' ophthalmopathy and Graves' hyperthyroidism. TCRdb reanalysed the multiplex PCR reads using MiXCR and keeps one entry per CDR3 protein. Seen here are about 480,000 distinct CDR3 sequences, around 14% observed once, and the top ten hold about 10%. Sequenced material: blood. These receptors all stem from a woman in her 30s with Graves' ophthalmopathy. Both conserved end residues are part of each CDR3. The order of the fields is D gene, V gene, J gene, clone size, CDR3 DNA, CDR3 protein. The D gene is left open where the match is weak. Clone size is not always given. Where it is, it says once, few, many or a class for expanded clones.

d_call: TRBD2
v_call: TRBV7-9
j_call: TRBJ2-7
clone_size: many
cdr3_nt: TGTGCCAGCAGCCGCGGGAGCTACGAGCAGTACTTC
cdr3_aa: CASSRGSYEQYF

d_call: -
v_call: TRBV6-1
j_call: TRBJ1-5
clone_size: many
cdr3_nt: TGTGCCAGCAGTGACGGGACATATGATAGCAATCAGCCCCAGCATTTT
cdr3_aa: CASSDGTYDSNQPQHF

d_call: -
v_call: TRBV30
j_call: TRBJ2-7
clone_size: few
cdr3_nt: TGTGCCTGGAGTGTAGGTACGGATCTCTACGAGCAGTACTTC
cdr3_aa: CAWSVGTDLYEQYF

d_call: TRBD1
v_call: TRBV13
j_call: TRBJ2-7
clone_size: many
cdr3_nt: TGTGCCAGCCGGTATTTAGGACAGGGATACGAGCAGTACTTC
cdr3_aa: CASRYLGQGYEQYF

d_call: -
v_call: TRBV9
j_call: TRBJ2-7
clone_size: -
cdr3_nt: TGTGCCAGCAGCGGTAGTCCCCTCCCGGACGAGCAGTACTTC
cdr3_aa: CASSGSPLPDEQYF

d_call: -
v_call: TRBV27
j_call: TRBJ2-5
clone_size: many
cdr3_nt: TGTGCCACCAAGAGACTAGAGACCCAGTACTTC
cdr3_aa: CATKRLETQYF

d_call: TRBD1
v_call: TRBV6-5
j_call: TRBJ1-5
clone_size: many
cdr3_nt: TGTGCCAGCGGGTGGGGAGGACAGGGCAATCAGCCCCAGCATTTT
cdr3_aa: CASGWGGQGNQPQHF

d_call: -
v_call: TRBV19
j_call: TRBJ1-2
clone_size: many
cdr3_nt: TGTGCCAGTAGTAGGGCGGGAACAAACTATGGCTACACCTTC
cdr3_aa: CASSRAGTNYGYTF

d_call: TRBD1
v_call: TRBV2
j_call: TRBJ1-1
clone_size: many
cdr3_nt: TGTGCCAGCAGTAGGGACAGCATGAACACTGAAGCTTTCTTT
cdr3_aa: CASSRDSMNTEAFF

d_call: TRBD1
v_call: TRBV4-2
j_call: TRBJ1-1
clone_size: -
cdr3_nt: TGTGCCAGCAGGTACGGACAGGTTGGCACTGGAGCTTTCTTT
cdr3_aa: CASRYGQVGTGAFF

d_call: TRBD2
v_call: TRBV6-1
j_call: TRBJ2-5
clone_size: many
cdr3_nt: TGTGCCAGCATGGGGAGGGGAAGCCAAGAGACCCAGTACTTC
cdr3_aa: CASMGRGSQETQYF

d_call: -
v_call: TRBV12-3/TRBV12-4
j_call: TRBJ1-1
clone_size: -
cdr3_nt: TGTGCCAGTGCCGCGCTGACTGAAGCTTTCTTT
cdr3_aa: CASAALTEAFF

d_call: -
v_call: TRBV13
j_call: TRBJ2-5
clone_size: many
cdr3_nt: TGTGCCAGCAGCTCCCAGGGGCCCCACGGGGAGACCCAGTACTTC
cdr3_aa: CASSSQGPHGETQYF

d_call: -
v_call: TRBV7-8
j_call: TRBJ1-1
clone_size: -
cdr3_nt: TGTGCCAGCAGCTTAGGTAGGGGGTGGGTCACCAATGAAGCTTTCTTT
cdr3_aa: CASSLGRGWVTNEAFF

d_call: -
v_call: TRBV5-1
j_call: TRBJ1-1
clone_size: many
cdr3_nt: TGCGCCAGCAGCTTGTACCCAGGGAGGAACACTGAAGCTTTCTTT
cdr3_aa: CASSLYPGRNTEAFF

d_call: TRBD1
v_call: TRBV20-1
j_call: TRBJ1-3
clone_size: few
cdr3_nt: TGCAGTGCTGGGGGACAGAAGTTCTCTGGAAACACCATATATTTT
cdr3_aa: CSAGGQKFSGNTIYF

d_call: -
v_call: TRBV12-3/TRBV12-4
j_call: TRBJ2-7
clone_size: -
cdr3_nt: TGTGCCAGCAGTCGAGGACAGCTCTCCTACGAGCAGTACTTC
cdr3_aa: CASSRGQLSYEQYF

d_call: -
v_call: TRBV6-1
j_call: TRBJ1-1
clone_size: many
cdr3_nt: TGTGCCAGCAGTGAAGCGCTCCGGTTGAACACTGAAGCTTTCTTT
cdr3_aa: CASSEALRLNTEAFF

d_call: TRBD2
v_call: TRBV2
j_call: TRBJ2-5
clone_size: few
cdr3_nt: TGTGCCAGTTTTAGCGGGAGCGGGGGGACCCAGTACTTC
cdr3_aa: CASFSGSGGTQYF

d_call: -
v_call: TRBV5-1
j_call: TRBJ2-5
clone_size: few
cdr3_nt: TGCGCCAGCAGCTTTCCTGGACAGAGGGAGACCCAGTACTTC
cdr3_aa: CASSFPGQRETQYF

d_call: -
v_call: TRBV29-1
j_call: TRBJ2-7
clone_size: many
cdr3_nt: TGCAGCGTTGGTAGGGAGCACGAGCAGTACTTC
cdr3_aa: CSVGREHEQYF

d_call: -
v_call: TRBV6-1
j_call: TRBJ1-2
clone_size: many
cdr3_nt: TGTGCCAGCAGGGCAGGGGCTAACTATGGCTACACCTTC
cdr3_aa: CASRAGANYGYTF

d_call: TRBD1
v_call: TRBV12-3/TRBV12-4
j_call: TRBJ1-2
clone_size: many
cdr3_nt: TGTGCCAGCAGGGGACAGGGGGACTATGGCTACACCTTC
cdr3_aa: CASRGQGDYGYTF

d_call: -
v_call: TRBV25-1
j_call: TRBJ1-3
clone_size: many
cdr3_nt: TGTGCCAGCAGTGAACTAGGGTACTCTGGAAACACCATATATTTT
cdr3_aa: CASSELGYSGNTIYF

d_call: -
v_call: TRBV20-1
j_call: TRBJ1-1
clone_size: many
cdr3_nt: TGCAGTGCTAGACAGGGCCTTCAGGGGACTGAAGCTTTCTTT
cdr3_aa: CSARQGLQGTEAFF

d_call: TRBD2
v_call: TRBV6-6
j_call: TRBJ2-5
clone_size: many
cdr3_nt: TGTGCCAGCCTCCTGGATAGCGGGAGTGGGGAGACCCAGTACTTC
cdr3_aa: CASLLDSGSGETQYF

d_call: -
v_call: TRBV13
j_call: TRBJ2-7
clone_size: many
cdr3_nt: TGTGCCAGCAGCTATTCTGGACAGTACCCGCAGTACTTC
cdr3_aa: CASSYSGQYPQYF

d_call: -
v_call: TRBV19
j_call: TRBJ2-7
clone_size: many
cdr3_nt: TGTGCCAGTTCCAAATCGGGGGCGCAGAACGAGCAGTACTTC
cdr3_aa: CASSKSGAQNEQYF

d_call: -
v_call: TRBV28
j_call: TRBJ1-2
clone_size: many
cdr3_nt: TGTGCCAGCAGTCCCGGGCCGATACCGCTCTATGGCTACACCTTC
cdr3_aa: CASSPGPIPLYGYTF

d_call: -
v_call: TRBV18
j_call: TRBJ1-3
clone_size: many
cdr3_nt: TGTGCCAGCTCACCACCGGACAGACCCGGCTCTGGAAACACCATATATTTT
cdr3_aa: CASSPPDRPGSGNTIYF

d_call: TRBD1
v_call: TRBV6-5
j_call: TRBJ2-5
clone_size: many
cdr3_nt: TGTGCCAGCAGTTACTTCGGGACAGGGCGACAAGAGACCCAGTACTTC
cdr3_aa: CASSYFGTGRQETQYF

d_call: -
v_call: TRBV12-3/TRBV12-4
j_call: TRBJ2-7
clone_size: -
cdr3_nt: TGTGCCAGCAGTTACCAAGTCATCTACGAGCAGTACTTC
cdr3_aa: CASSYQVIYEQYF

d_call: TRBD2
v_call: TRBV5-1
j_call: TRBJ2-5
clone_size: once
cdr3_nt: TGCGCCAGCAGCAGTCTTAGCGGGAGGCAAGAGACCCAGTACTTC
cdr3_aa: CASSSLSGRQETQYF

d_call: TRBD1
v_call: TRBV24-1
j_call: TRBJ1-2
clone_size: many
cdr3_nt: TGTGCCAATCGGGACAGAGAAACCAACTATGGCTACACCTTC
cdr3_aa: CANRDRETNYGYTF

d_call: -
v_call: TRBV28
j_call: TRBJ1-1
clone_size: few
cdr3_nt: TGTGCCAGCAGCCAAGACGACAGTAACACTGAAGCTTTCTTT
cdr3_aa: CASSQDDSNTEAFF

d_call: -
v_call: TRBV28
j_call: TRBJ1-1
clone_size: many
cdr3_nt: TGTGCCAGCATTACGCCGAACACTGAAGCTTTCTTT
cdr3_aa: CASITPNTEAFF

d_call: TRBD2
v_call: TRBV20-1
j_call: TRBJ2-4
clone_size: many
cdr3_nt: TGCAGTGCTAGAGCCAGAACTAGCGGCAAAAACATTCAGTACTTC
cdr3_aa: CSARARTSGKNIQYF

d_call: TRBD1
v_call: TRBV6-1
j_call: TRBJ1-6
clone_size: few
cdr3_nt: TGTGCCAGCAGTGATCCGGGACAGGGCTTTTCACCCCTCCACTTT
cdr3_aa: CASSDPGQGFSPLHF

d_call: -
v_call: TRBV15
j_call: TRBJ2-5
clone_size: -
cdr3_nt: TGTGTCACCAGCACTAGTGCGGGACTCAGGGAGACCCAGTACTTC
cdr3_aa: CVTSTSAGLRETQYF

d_call: -
v_call: TRBV20-1
j_call: TRBJ1-1
clone_size: -
cdr3_nt: TGCAGTGCGGGACTGCTCATGAACACTGAAGCTTTCTTT
cdr3_aa: CSAGLLMNTEAFF

d_call: -
v_call: TRBV6-6
j_call: TRBJ1-2
clone_size: -
cdr3_nt: TGTGCCAGCAGTTCAGGACGCAGTGGCTACACCTTC
cdr3_aa: CASSSGRSGYTF

d_call: -
v_call: TRBV5-1
j_call: TRBJ1-1
clone_size: many
cdr3_nt: TGCGCCAGCAGCTTGGATGTGGGGGCTGAAGCTTTCTTT
cdr3_aa: CASSLDVGAEAFF

d_call: -
v_call: TRBV6-2/TRBV6-3
j_call: TRBJ1-1
clone_size: many
cdr3_nt: TGTGCCAGCACCGGGCCAGGGAGGACTGAAGCTTTCTTT
cdr3_aa: CASTGPGRTEAFF

d_call: TRBD1
v_call: TRBV20-1
j_call: TRBJ1-2
clone_size: many
cdr3_nt: TGCAGTGCTAGGGCCCACAGGGGTGGCTACACCTTC
cdr3_aa: CSARAHRGGYTF

d_call: -
v_call: TRBV27
j_call: TRBJ2-2
clone_size: many
cdr3_nt: TGTGCCAGCAGCCACGTAGGGCCCGGGGAGCTGTTTTTT
cdr3_aa: CASSHVGPGELFF

d_call: -
v_call: TRBV25-1
j_call: TRBJ2-7
clone_size: many
cdr3_nt: TGTGCCAGCAGGGGGATTTACGAGCAGTACTTC
cdr3_aa: CASRGIYEQYF

d_call: -
v_call: TRBV6-1
j_call: TRBJ1-5
clone_size: many
cdr3_nt: TGTGCCAGCAGCCGCACAGGGACGGGCAATCAGCCCCAGCATTTT
cdr3_aa: CASSRTGTGNQPQHF

d_call: -
v_call: TRBV20-1
j_call: TRBJ1-1
clone_size: many
cdr3_nt: TGCAGTGCTAGCGGAAGTACTGAAGCTTTCTTT
cdr3_aa: CSASGSTEAFF

d_call: -
v_call: TRBV20-1
j_call: TRBJ1-1
clone_size: many
cdr3_nt: TGCAGTGCTAGAGATAGGGCAAGGGCCGGGACTGAAGCTTTCTTT
cdr3_aa: CSARDRARAGTEAFF

d_call: TRBD1
v_call: TRBV12-3/TRBV12-4
j_call: TRBJ2-7
clone_size: many
cdr3_nt: TGTGCCAGCAGTGAGACAGGGGGGAATTACGAGCAGTACTTC
cdr3_aa: CASSETGGNYEQYF

d_call: TRBD1
v_call: TRBV7-9
j_call: TRBJ2-2
clone_size: many
cdr3_nt: TGTGCCAGCAGCTCCGGGACAGGGTTGACCGGGGAGCTGTTTTTT
cdr3_aa: CASSSGTGLTGELFF

d_call: -
v_call: TRBV30
j_call: TRBJ1-3
clone_size: -
cdr3_nt: TGTGCCTGGATAGGGGGCTCTGGAAACACCATATATTTT
cdr3_aa: CAWIGGSGNTIYF

d_call: TRBD2
v_call: TRBV20-1
j_call: TRBJ2-2
clone_size: few
cdr3_nt: TGCAGTGCTAGAGATGTGGGGGGGGGCACCGGGGAGCTGTTTTTT
cdr3_aa: CSARDVGGGTGELFF

d_call: -
v_call: TRBV12-3/TRBV12-4
j_call: TRBJ1-2
clone_size: many
cdr3_nt: TGTGCCAGCAGTTTAAAGGGGTTTGATTTGGGCTACACCTTC
cdr3_aa: CASSLKGFDLGYTF

d_call: TRBD2
v_call: TRBV12-3/TRBV12-4
j_call: TRBJ2-5
clone_size: many
cdr3_nt: TGTGCCAGCAGTCCCCGGCGTGGGGGGGGAGAGACCCAGTACTTC
cdr3_aa: CASSPRRGGGETQYF